The clone carrying this T cell receptor beta chain has a handful of counts. This CDR3 has 15 amino acids. CDR1 and CDR2 from the germline V gene are LNHDA and SQIVND (reference sequence). V shed 2 bases, J shed 7 bases, and the junction held 8 bases outside the gene matches. This sample is part of a study of blood T cell repertoires in COVID-19. Study-level information: From the United States, Italy and Spain came samples of acute and convalescent COVID-19. T cells, B-cell-depleted T cells, or PBMCs supplied cDNA or gDNA.

The method was immunoSEQ multiplex PCR; TCRdb's version includes in-frame clones alone and lacks a portion of them. There are 170,000 or so clones in the sample; approximately 86% occur only once, and less than 3% lies in the top ten. J is TRBJ1-5 and V is TRBV19, with 7 bases identical to TRBD1. The receptor was isolated from a man between 40 and 49 years old with active or convalescent COVID-19. Sequencing input: peripheral blood. The CDR3 DNA reads TGTGCCAGTAGTATAACTAAGGGGGCACGACAGCCCCAGCATTTT. Translation: CASSITKGARQPQHF.